The 22 T cell receptor beta chains reported below all come from one sample, sequenced in a study of T cell changes during pregnancy in multiple sclerosis. Sequencing was performed with immunoSEQ multiplex PCR; in TCRdb, only in-frame clones are kept and a portion is missing. The table records tens of thousands of clones, over 80% of them present only once. This specimen was peripheral blood, taken after pregnancy. The receptors come from a female donor with multiple sclerosis, enrolled in a pregnancy study.

This sequence joins TRBV30 and TRBJ2-7; 7 nucleotides line up with TRBD1. V was pared by 3 bases and J by 7 bases, with 9 bases of the junction left unmatched. This CDR3 contains 13 residues. Germline CDR1 is GTSNPN and CDR2 is SVGIG (reference sequence). CDR3 amino acids: CAWSWGPRGEQYF. The DNA of the CDR3 is TGTGCCTGGAGCTGGGGCCCCAGGGGGGAGCAGTACTTC.

The chain is built from TRBV2 and TRBJ2-7; 11 bases match TRBD1. V trimming: 4 bases; J trimming: 7 bases; junction bases outside the gene matches: 3. Germline lookup yields CDR1 SNHLY and CDR2 FYNNEI. The CDR3 spans 13 residues. DNA for the CDR3: TGTGCCAGCAGTGGGGGGACAGGGGGAGAGCAGTACTTC. This translates into CASSGGTGGEQYF.

Written as DNA, the CDR3 is TGTGCCAGCAGTTCGGTTTTGGCAGGGCCGGGAGAGACCCAGTACTTC. Translated: CASSSVLAGPGETQYF. The chain couples TRBV6-5 to TRBJ2-5; possible D gene TRBD1, 5 bases. The length of the CDR3 is 16 residues. Trimming stripped 4 bases from V and 4 bases from J, with 19 bases between. The V gene's germline CDR1 is MNHEY and CDR2 SVGAGI.

CDR3 bases: TGTGCCAGCAGCCGACAGGGCCCATCTGAAGCTTTCTTT. Amino acids: CASSRQGPSEAFF. The chain carries TRBV6-1 and TRBJ1-1; 7 bases match TRBD1. Germline CDR1 and CDR2: MNHNS and SASEGT. With 6 bases clipped from V and 6 bases from J, the junction kept 7 bases outside the gene matches. This CDR3 spans 13 amino acids.

The chain links TRBV29-1 to TRBJ1-1; 7 bases fit TRBD1. The CDR3 runs to 13 residues. CDR1 and CDR2 (germline): SQVTM, ANQGSEA. After removal of 6 bases from V and 4 bases from J, the junction contained 8 bases not matched to a gene. As DNA, the CDR3 is TGCAGCGTAGGGGGCGCGGAGGGCACTGAAGCTTTCTTT. Amino acids: CSVGGAEGTEAFF.

V and J are TRBV30 and TRBJ1-1; no firm D call. Germline CDR1 GTSNPN, CDR2 SVGIG (reference sequence). CDR3 length: 12 amino acids. Trimming removed 3 bases at V and 7 bases at J, with 12 bases between. The CDR3 DNA reads as TGTGCCTGGAGGGTTCGAGAGCATGAAGCTTTCTTT. Translated, it gives CAWRVREHEAFF.

The chain recombines TRBV5-1 with TRBJ1-6; D unresolved. Germline lookup yields CDR1 SGHRS and CDR2 YFSETQ. V shed 2 bases and J shed 8 bases, with 5 bases lying between them. The CDR3 contains 12 residues. The CDR3 DNA reads TGCGCCAGCAGCTTTGCGGATTCACCCCTCCACTTT. It encodes CASSFADSPLHF.

This chain joins TRBV18 and TRBJ1-1; 7 positions match TRBD1. The CDR3 contains 13 residues. CDR1 is KGHSH and CDR2 is LQKENI in the germline V gene. V lost 5 bases to trimming and J lost 1 base; unmatched junction nucleotides: 1. CDR3 bases: TGTGCCAGCTCAGGGGACAGGAACACTGAAGCTTTCTTT. This encodes CASSGDRNTEAFF.

J is TRBJ2-7 and V is TRBV6-1; tentatively, D is TRBD2 (6 bases). Trimming left V 2 bases short and J 3 bases short, with 14 bases between. Germline CDR1 reads MNHNS; CDR2 reads SASEGT. The CDR3 contains 15 residues. CDR3 in amino acids: CASSEIGEDGYEQYF. The CDR3 nucleotides read TGTGCCAGCAGTGAAATCGGGGAGGATGGCTACGAGCAGTACTTC.

CDR3 in amino acids: CASSREAGLGNIQYF. CDR3 DNA sequence: TGTGCCAGCTCCCGCGAGGCGGGTTTAGGCAACATTCAGTACTTC. The chain combines TRBV18 with TRBJ2-4; TRBD2 is a possible D gene (5 bases). The CDR3 covers 15 residues. The germline CDR1 and CDR2 sequences are KGHSH and LQKENI. Trimming removed 6 bases at V and 7 bases at J, with 19 bases between.

For the CDR3, the DNA is TGCGCCAGCAACCCTGGCTCAGGGGGGCGAGGTGGCTACACCTTC. The encoded protein is CASNPGSGGRGGYTF. The rearrangement links TRBV5-1 to TRBJ1-2, with 7 bases matching TRBD1. Unmatched junction bases numbered 15, after V lost 6 bases and J lost 7 bases. The CDR3 sequence is 15 residues long. Per the germline V gene, CDR1 is SGHRS and CDR2 is YFSETQ.

This rearrangement joins TRBV6-1 to TRBJ2-5, with 7 bases aligning to TRBD2. The CDR3 runs 15 residues. V shed 2 bases and J 1 base; nucleotides not matched to a gene: 4. Germline lookup yields CDR1 MNHNS and CDR2 SASEGT. CDR3 sequence (DNA): TGTGCCAGCAGTGAATGGGGGGGGATCCAAGAGACCCAGTACTTC. Amino acid sequence: CASSEWGGIQETQYF.

CDR3 protein: CASSLGTSGGNEQFF. CDR3 nucleotide sequence: TGTGCCAGCAGCCTCGGGACTAGCGGGGGCAATGAGCAGTTCTTC. This chain uses TRBV7-7 with TRBJ2-1; 14 bases agree with TRBD2. The V gene end was trimmed by 5 bases and the J gene end by 6 bases; junction bases not matched to a gene: 3. The germline CDR1 and CDR2 sequences are SSHAT and FNYEAQ (reference sequence). The CDR3 spans 15 residues.

This chain joins TRBV7-2 and TRBJ1-3, with D uncertain. Germline V CDR1 and CDR2: SGHTA, FQGNSA. This CDR3 comprises 16 residues. V shed 1 base and J shed 0 bases, with 10 bases lying between them. This CDR3 is CASSLGGMHSGNTIYF. Written as DNA, the CDR3 is TGTGCCAGCAGCTTAGGCGGTATGCACTCTGGAAACACCATATATTTT.

The chain couples TRBV19 to TRBJ2-7; D is possibly TRBD1 (6 bases). CDR3 length: 13 residues. Per the germline V gene, CDR1 is LNHDA and CDR2 is SQIVND (reference sequence). V was clipped by 3 bases and J by 3 bases, with 9 bases between them. CDR3 loop: CASSIGTFYEQYF. As DNA, the CDR3 is TGTGCCAGTAGTATTGGGACATTCTACGAGCAGTACTTC.

The chain has TRBV9 and TRBJ1-2; TRBD1 agrees at 7 bases. Germline CDR1 SGDLS, CDR2 YYNGEE. The CDR3 totals 13 residues. The trim removed 3 bases at V and 8 bases at J, leaving 7 bases unmatched. The CDR3 region has the DNA TGTGCCAGCAGCGCCTGGGACAGTCAAGGCTACACCTTC. Amino acids: CASSAWDSQGYTF. The full variable domain, in which reference TRBV9 and TRBJ1-2 provide the parts outside the CDR3, is DSGVTQTPKHLITATGQRVTLRCSPRSGDLSVYWYQQSLDQGLQFLIQYYNGEERAKGNILERFSAQQFPDLHSELNLSSLELGDSALYFCASSAWDSQGYTFGSGTRLTVV.

This clone has a single count. This chain uses TRBV10-1 with TRBJ2-3; 14 bases are shared with TRBD2. Germline lookup yields CDR1 WNHNN and CDR2 SYGVQD (reference sequence). The CDR3 loop spans 16 amino acids. Trimming removed 4 bases from V and 5 bases from J; junction bases left unmatched: 5. The CDR3 reads CASSGLAGGSGDTQYF. CDR3 in DNA: TGCGCCAGCAGTGGACTAGCGGGAGGGAGTGGAGATACGCAGTATTTT.

The rearrangement uses TRBV10-1 and TRBJ2-7, with a tentative D call TRBD2 (7 bases). The CDR3 totals 14 residues. Germline CDR1 and CDR2: WNHNN and SYGVQD (reference sequence). V gave up 0 bases and J gave up 6 bases, with 12 bases separating them. CDR3 residues: CASSESGGLGEQYF. DNA of the CDR3: TGCGCCAGCAGTGAGTCGGGGGGGCTGGGCGAGCAGTACTTC.

The rearrangement links TRBV6-5 to TRBJ1-6; no firm D call. Germline V gives CDR1 MNHEY, CDR2 SVGAGI. V was pared by 6 bases and J by 7 bases, with 13 bases between. This CDR3 is built from 14 residues. The CDR3 loop reads CASSGSTGNSPLHF. The CDR3 region has the DNA TGTGCCAGCAGCGGTTCGACGGGGAATTCACCCCTCCACTTT.

This clone appeared once. This rearrangement joins TRBV28 to TRBJ2-7, with 10 bases lining up with TRBD2. Germline CDR1 reads MDHEN; CDR2 reads SYDVKM. Trimming took 6 bases from V and 1 from J; bases not matched to a gene: 6. CDR3 length equals 15 residues. The CDR3 nucleotides read TGTGCCAGCAGCTCTAGCGGGAGCCTTTCCTACGAGCAGTACTTC. Its translation: CASSSSGSLSYEQYF.

In DNA form, the CDR3 reads TGTGCCACCTCCCGAACAGGGGAGAAAAACATTCAGTACTTC. Translating gives CATSRTGEKNIQYF. V is TRBV10-3 and J is TRBJ2-4; 7 nucleotides line up with TRBD1. CDR1 and CDR2 from the germline V gene are ENHRY and SYGVKD. This CDR3 has 14 residues. Trimming at V came to 10 bases and at J to 4 bases, leaving 10 bases not matched to a gene.

The rearrangement joins TRBV29-1 to TRBJ2-5; 8 bases line up with TRBD2. CDR3 length: 15 amino acids. J gave up 1 base and V 3 bases, and 7 bases lay outside the gene matches. Looked up from germline, CDR1 is SQVTM and CDR2 is ANQGSEA. CDR3 DNA sequence: TGCAGCGTTGATGGGCTAGCGGGCTCCCAAGAGACCCAGTACTTC. Its translation is CSVDGLAGSQETQYF.